The present entry profiles one TCR beta chain with its context. Its antigen is as yet unknown. The data stem from a study of shared clonotypes between healthy human individuals. Whole-study findings and limits: The small donor group covered limited genetic and exposure diversity. Compared with memory subsets, naive subsets generally had larger estimated richness.

The CDR3 is 14 amino acids. The trim removed 6 bases at V and 6 bases at J, leaving 3 bases unmatched. CDR1 is ENHRY, CDR2 SYGVKD, per germline. Several immunoSEQ plates received, in even portions, the genomic DNA of each subset. Roughly 27,000 T cell genomes, or roughly 200 ng DNA, went into the sorted-subset replicate PCRs. The protocol was immunoSEQ multiplex PCR, while the TCRdb copy is restricted to in-frame clones and leaves out a portion. The sample carries about 1.5 million clones, over 95% recorded once. Input material: naive CD4+ T cells sorted from blood. Subset given: CD45RA+ positively selected. J is TRBJ2-1 and V is TRBV10-3, with TRBD2 matching over 12 bases. This clonotype was sampled from a man between 25 and 39 years old in good health. The CDR3 DNA reads as TGTGCCATCAGCGGACTAGCGGGACGCAATGAGCAGTTCTTC. This gives the protein CAISGLAGRNEQFF.